Here is one T cell receptor (beta chain) with its context. Antigen unknown. TCRdb used MiXCR to reprocess the RACE reads, holding one entry per CDR3 protein. The sample has approximately 90,000 distinct CDR3 sequences; 27% are singletons. The data stem from a study of human T cells and chemical hapten exposure. General observations from the study: The study found expanded TCRs formed significantly more large CDR3 similarity clusters than controls. High-frequency TCRs, those above 1 in 1000, stayed the same after DPC sensitization.

The time point denotes: patch test 3, about 24 weeks after DPC sensitization. The treatment denotes: therapeutic diphenylcyclopropenone sensitization with weekly scalp DPC. Ahead of each patch test application, blood was drawn. The germline gives CDR1 MNHEY, CDR2 SMNVEV (reference sequence). The CDR3 is made up of 18 amino acids. V dropped 1 base and J dropped 7 bases, with 20 bases sitting between them. J is TRBJ1-6 and V is TRBV27; the D gene is possibly TRBD1 (5 bases). This specimen consisted of whole blood, obtained in connection with sensitization to the hapten diphenylcyclopropenone (DPC). The clonotype was recovered from a middle-aged man with alopecia areata. Some clones in this sample may be carry-over from other donors' samples. CDR3 sequence: CASSLYPLGQGFNSPLHF. Here the CDR3 DNA reads TGTGCCAGCAGTTTATATCCCTTGGGGCAGGGCTTCAATTCACCCCTCCACTTT.